The present entry profiles one T cell receptor (beta chain) with its context. As yet, its antigen is unknown. This sample was taken from a study of cytomegalovirus exposure and HLA in healthy donors. Whole-study findings and limits: Excluded were some V segments that proved indistinguishable, including TRBV6-2 and TRBV6-3. Earlier analysis looked at TCR beta V segments, and most were productive about 90% or about 30% of the time. Immune exposure information comprised only CMV serostatus.

V gave up 3 bases and J gave up 5 bases; unmatched junction bases: 7. Germline V gene lookup returns CDR1 SGHTA and CDR2 FQGNSA. The CDR3 has 16 amino acids. The study ran its PCR with 60 Vbeta and 13 Jbeta primers. Only in-frame clones appear in the TCRdb table, and some are missing; sequencing was by immunoSEQ multiplex PCR. The sample holds around 140,000 clones; around 59% are singletons and the top ten take over 1.5%. Healthy bone marrow donors made up the donors. Sequenced material: PBMCs. The genes are TRBV7-2 and TRBJ2-2; 9 bases are shared with TRBD1. The TCR originated in a male donor in good health and CMV-seronegative. The CDR3 spells CASSFLGQGRTGELFF. CDR3 nucleotide sequence: TGTGCCAGCAGCTTTTTGGGACAGGGTCGAACCGGGGAGCTGTTTTTT.